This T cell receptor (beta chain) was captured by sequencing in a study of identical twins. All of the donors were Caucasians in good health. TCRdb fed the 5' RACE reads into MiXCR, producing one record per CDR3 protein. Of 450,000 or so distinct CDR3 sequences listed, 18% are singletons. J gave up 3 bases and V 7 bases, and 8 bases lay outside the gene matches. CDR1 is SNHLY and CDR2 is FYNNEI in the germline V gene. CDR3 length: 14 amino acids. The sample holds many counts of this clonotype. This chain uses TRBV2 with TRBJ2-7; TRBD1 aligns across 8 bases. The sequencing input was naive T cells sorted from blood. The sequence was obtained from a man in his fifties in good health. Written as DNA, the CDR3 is TGTGCCAGCACCCCCAGGACAGGGAGCTACGAGCAGTACTTC. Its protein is CASTPRTGSYEQYF.